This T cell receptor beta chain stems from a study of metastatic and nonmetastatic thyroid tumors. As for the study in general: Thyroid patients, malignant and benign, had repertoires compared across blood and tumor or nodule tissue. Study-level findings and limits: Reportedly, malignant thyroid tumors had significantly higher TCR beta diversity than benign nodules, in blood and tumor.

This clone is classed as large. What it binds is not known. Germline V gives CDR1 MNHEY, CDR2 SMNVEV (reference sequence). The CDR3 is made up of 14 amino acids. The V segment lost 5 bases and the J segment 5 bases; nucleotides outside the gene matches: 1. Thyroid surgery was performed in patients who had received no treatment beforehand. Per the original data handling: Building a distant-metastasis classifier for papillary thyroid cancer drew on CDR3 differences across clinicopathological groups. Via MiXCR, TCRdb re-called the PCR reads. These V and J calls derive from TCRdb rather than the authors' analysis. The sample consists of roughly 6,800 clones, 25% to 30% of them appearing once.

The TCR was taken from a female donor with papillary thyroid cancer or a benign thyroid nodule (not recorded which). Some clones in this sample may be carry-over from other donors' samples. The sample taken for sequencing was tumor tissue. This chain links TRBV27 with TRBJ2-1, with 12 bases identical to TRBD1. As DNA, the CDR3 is TGTGCCAGCAGTAGGGACAGGGGGCACAATGAGCAGTTCTTC. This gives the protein CASSRDRGHNEQFF.